These T cell receptor beta chains were read from a single sample in a study of cytomegalovirus exposure and HLA in healthy donors. Measured with immunoSEQ multiplex PCR; TCRdb has only the in-frame clones, and not every one. The sample has fewer than 250,000 clones, about 80% seen once. The specimen sequenced was PBMCs. The receptors stem from a woman aged 25 to 39 in good health and CMV-seropositive. CDR3s include the opening cysteine and the closing phenylalanine or tryptophan. The D gene is left open where the match is weak. Expanded clones are given a class, and other clones once, few, many or no size at all.

V: TRBV7-8; J: TRBJ2-3; size: -; D: TRBD2; DNA: TGTGCCAGCAGCCCTAACAGCGGGAGGAGTGGAGATACGCAGTATTTT; CDR3: CASSPNSGRSGDTQYF
V: TRBV27; J: TRBJ2-1; size: -; D: TRBD2; DNA: TGTGCCAGCAGTTTATCTACTAGCGGGGCCCACAATGAGCAGTTCTTC; CDR3: CASSLSTSGAHNEQFF
V: TRBV4-3; J: TRBJ2-3; size: -; D: -; DNA: TGCGCCAGCAGCCAGGAGACTTTCACAGATACGCAGTATTTT; CDR3: CASSQETFTDTQYF
V: TRBV9; J: TRBJ2-1; size: once; D: -; DNA: TGTGCCAGCAGCCCTGGGACTTTTTACAATGAGCAGTTCTTC; CDR3: CASSPGTFYNEQFF
V: TRBV5-1; J: TRBJ2-7; size: -; D: TRBD2; DNA: TGCGCCAGCAGCTCAGGGGCGGGGGGAAACGAGCAGTACTTC; CDR3: CASSSGAGGNEQYF
V: TRBV5-8; J: TRBJ1-4; size: -; D: -; DNA: TGTGCCAGCCGAAACGAGCCCCTTCGAGGGTATGAAAAACTGTTTTTT; CDR3: CASRNEPLRGYEKLFF
V: TRBV19; J: TRBJ2-3; size: -; D: -; DNA: TGTGCCAGTAGTGAAACACAGGGAGATACGCAGTATTTT; CDR3: CASSETQGDTQYF
V: TRBV6-6; J: TRBJ2-1; size: -; D: TRBD1; DNA: TGTGCCAGCAGCCGAGGGACAGATAACTACAATGAGCAGTTCTTC; CDR3: CASSRGTDNYNEQFF
V: TRBV4-1; J: TRBJ1-4; size: -; D: -; DNA: TGCGCCAGCAGCCAAGATGCCCCAGGGTGGGGTGAAAAACTGTTTTTT; CDR3: CASSQDAPGWGEKLFF
V: TRBV6-5; J: TRBJ1-3; size: -; D: -; DNA: TGTGCCAGCAGGGAGTACTCTGGAAACACCATATATTTT; CDR3: CASREYSGNTIYF
V: TRBV28; J: TRBJ2-2; size: -; D: -; DNA: TGTGCCAGCAGTTTAGAGCCAGGCCTTAACCTCACCGGGGAGCTGTTTTTT; CDR3: CASSLEPGLNLTGELFF
V: TRBV2; J: TRBJ1-5; size: -; D: -; DNA: TGTGCCAGCAGTGAGGACAGTTGGAATCAGCCCCAGCATTTT; CDR3: CASSEDSWNQPQHF
V: TRBV28; J: TRBJ1-3; size: -; D: TRBD1; DNA: TGTGCCAGCAGTTGGACAGGGCCTGGAAACACCATATATTTT; CDR3: CASSWTGPGNTIYF
V: TRBV28; J: TRBJ1-6; size: -; D: -; DNA: TGTGCCAGCAGCCCAGATACCCTAGATAATTCACCCCTCCACTTT; CDR3: CASSPDTLDNSPLHF
V: TRBV7-3; J: TRBJ2-3; size: -; D: -; DNA: TGTGCCAGCAGCTTAAGTAGTGGTAGCACAGATACGCAGTATTTT; CDR3: CASSLSSGSTDTQYF
V: TRBV7-2; J: TRBJ2-1; size: few; D: TRBD2; DNA: TGTGCCAGCAGCGCCTCTAGCGGGAGCTCCTACAATGAGCAGTTCTTC; CDR3: CASSASSGSSYNEQFF